This is a list of T cell receptor beta chains from one sample in a study of cytomegalovirus exposure and HLA in healthy donors. Sequencing used immunoSEQ multiplex PCR; TCRdb keeps in-frame clones, though not all of them. This table holds under 200,000 clones, 75% to 85% found once. Source material: PBMCs. These receptors were taken from a woman under 30 in good health and CMV-seropositive. Both conserved end residues are part of each CDR3. A D gene is named only where the DNA matches it firmly. Clone size, where shown, is once, few, many, or a class for clones that have expanded.

V gene: TRBV10-2; clone size: few; CDR3 length: 14; D gene: .; J gene: TRBJ2-5; CDR3 DNA: TGCGCCAGCGGCGTACAGGGTCTGGGGGAGACCCAGTACTTC; CDR3 protein: CASGVQGLGETQYF
V gene: TRBV7-2; clone size: .; CDR3 length: 15; D gene: .; J gene: TRBJ2-3; CDR3 DNA: TGTGCCAGCAGCTCCGACCTTAAGACTACAGATACGCAGTATTTT; CDR3 protein: CASSSDLKTTDTQYF
V gene: TRBV6-5; clone size: .; CDR3 length: 14; D gene: .; J gene: TRBJ1-6; CDR3 DNA: TGTGCCAGCGGCGGGGGAGTCCGGGATTCACCCCTCCACTTT; CDR3 protein: CASGGGVRDSPLHF
V gene: TRBV4-1; clone size: .; CDR3 length: 17; D gene: TRBD2; J gene: TRBJ2-3; CDR3 DNA: TGCGCCAGCAGCCAAGTATACGGTGGCGGGGGGGCTTATACGCAGTATTTT; CDR3 protein: CASSQVYGGGGAYTQYF
V gene: TRBV7-9; clone size: .; CDR3 length: 15; D gene: .; J gene: TRBJ1-4; CDR3 DNA: TGTGCCAGCAGCTTTCGGCTGGGCCGAGAAGAAAAACTGTTTTTT; CDR3 protein: CASSFRLGREEKLFF
V gene: TRBV6-1; clone size: once; CDR3 length: 15; D gene: .; J gene: TRBJ2-5; CDR3 DNA: TGTGCCAGCAGCACGGAGGGGGCCCACCAAGAGACCCAGTACTTC; CDR3 protein: CASSTEGAHQETQYF
V gene: TRBV30; clone size: .; CDR3 length: 11; D gene: .; J gene: TRBJ2-7; CDR3 DNA: TGTGCCTGGAGCGGGGAATACGAGCAGTACTTC; CDR3 protein: CAWSGEYEQYF
V gene: TRBV29-1; clone size: .; CDR3 length: 12; D gene: .; J gene: TRBJ2-5; CDR3 DNA: TGCAGCACAACCAGCGGTTTCGAGACCCAGTACTTC; CDR3 protein: CSTTSGFETQYF
V gene: TRBV11-3; clone size: .; CDR3 length: 16; D gene: .; J gene: TRBJ2-5; CDR3 DNA: TGTGCCAGCAGCTTAGGTACTCGCGGTTCCCAAGAGACCCAGTACTTC; CDR3 protein: CASSLGTRGSQETQYF
V gene: TRBV7-3; clone size: .; CDR3 length: 13; D gene: TRBD1; J gene: TRBJ1-1; CDR3 DNA: TGTGCCAGCAGCTTATCAGGGGGCACTGAAGCTTTCTTT; CDR3 protein: CASSLSGGTEAFF
V gene: TRBV28; clone size: .; CDR3 length: 16; D gene: TRBD1; J gene: TRBJ1-1; CDR3 DNA: TGTGCCAGCAGACTCTCGGACAGGGGAATGAACACTGAAGCTTTCTTT; CDR3 protein: CASRLSDRGMNTEAFF
V gene: TRBV7-9; clone size: once; CDR3 length: 14; D gene: .; J gene: TRBJ1-1; CDR3 DNA: TGTGCCAGCAGCTCACAGGGAGCGAACACTGAAGCTTTCTTT; CDR3 protein: CASSSQGANTEAFF
V gene: TRBV28; clone size: .; CDR3 length: 15; D gene: TRBD1; J gene: TRBJ2-7; CDR3 DNA: TGTGCCATCACCAGATCTGGGACAGCCCTCTACGAGCAGTACTTC; CDR3 protein: CAITRSGTALYEQYF
V gene: TRBV7-2; clone size: .; CDR3 length: 15; D gene: TRBD1; J gene: TRBJ1-1; CDR3 DNA: TGTGCCAGCAGCTTAGGGGGACAGTTGAACACTGAAGCTTTCTTT; CDR3 protein: CASSLGGQLNTEAFF
V gene: TRBV30; clone size: .; CDR3 length: 14; D gene: .; J gene: TRBJ1-2; CDR3 DNA: TGTGCCTGGAGTGTGGGGCGGTCCGTCTATGGCTACACCTTC; CDR3 protein: CAWSVGRSVYGYTF
V gene: TRBV4-1; clone size: .; CDR3 length: 16; D gene: TRBD2; J gene: TRBJ2-1; CDR3 DNA: TGCGCCAGCAGCCAATCACTAGCGGGGGGGCGGAATGAGCAGTTCTTC; CDR3 protein: CASSQSLAGGRNEQFF
V gene: TRBV6-1; clone size: .; CDR3 length: 13; D gene: .; J gene: TRBJ1-1; CDR3 DNA: TGTGCCAGCAGTGGAGGCGGGGGACTTGAAGCTTTCTTT; CDR3 protein: CASSGGGGLEAFF
V gene: TRBV9; clone size: .; CDR3 length: 13; D gene: .; J gene: TRBJ1-1; CDR3 DNA: TGTGCCAGCAGCGTAGCTCTGGGAGGAGAAGCTTTCTTT; CDR3 protein: CASSVALGGEAFF
V gene: TRBV5-4; clone size: .; CDR3 length: 15; D gene: .; J gene: TRBJ1-1; CDR3 DNA: TGTGCCAGCAGGGTTATGGGGGGAATGAGTACTGAAGCTTTCTTT; CDR3 protein: CASRVMGGMSTEAFF
V gene: TRBV11-3; clone size: .; CDR3 length: 14; D gene: .; J gene: TRBJ1-1; CDR3 DNA: TGTGCCAGCAGCTCGCGTGGGGGCATAGCTGAAGCTTTCTTT; CDR3 protein: CASSSRGGIAEAFF
V gene: TRBV5-1; clone size: once; CDR3 length: 15; D gene: .; J gene: TRBJ1-3; CDR3 DNA: TGCGCCAGCAGCCCGGACAGTAACTCTGGAAACACCATATATTTT; CDR3 protein: CASSPDSNSGNTIYF
V gene: TRBV6-5; clone size: .; CDR3 length: 15; D gene: .; J gene: TRBJ2-5; CDR3 DNA: TGTGCCAGCAGTAGGGACTCGTCGCGGTGGGGGGCCCAGTACTTC; CDR3 protein: CASSRDSSRWGAQYF
V gene: TRBV5-1; clone size: .; CDR3 length: 17; D gene: TRBD1; J gene: TRBJ1-1; CDR3 DNA: TGCGCCAGCAGCTTGGGAATCCCTACAGGGACAGGCACTGAAGCTTTCTTT; CDR3 protein: CASSLGIPTGTGTEAFF
V gene: TRBV6-6; clone size: .; CDR3 length: 16; D gene: TRBD2; J gene: TRBJ2-3; CDR3 DNA: TGTGCCAGCAGCCGCACCTCTAGCGGGGGGACAGATACGCAGTATTTT; CDR3 protein: CASSRTSSGGTDTQYF
V gene: TRBV12-5; clone size: .; CDR3 length: 15; D gene: .; J gene: TRBJ1-5; CDR3 DNA: TGTGCTAGTGGTTTGGTGGACAGTAGCAATCAGCCCCAGCATTTT; CDR3 protein: CASGLVDSSNQPQHF
V gene: TRBV7-7; clone size: .; CDR3 length: 15; D gene: TRBD2; J gene: TRBJ2-2; CDR3 DNA: TGTGCCAGCAGCTTAGAAGCGGGGTCAACCGGGGAGCTGTTTTTT; CDR3 protein: CASSLEAGSTGELFF
V gene: TRBV4-3; clone size: .; CDR3 length: 16; D gene: TRBD1; J gene: TRBJ1-2; CDR3 DNA: TGCGCCAGCAGCCAAGAAGGTTACAGGGGGGTATATGGCTACACCTTC; CDR3 protein: CASSQEGYRGVYGYTF
V gene: TRBV7-9; clone size: .; CDR3 length: 14; D gene: TRBD1; J gene: TRBJ2-4; CDR3 DNA: TGTGCCAGCAGCTTCCGGACAGGGGAAAACATTCAGTACTTC; CDR3 protein: CASSFRTGENIQYF
V gene: TRBV13; clone size: .; CDR3 length: 15; D gene: TRBD1; J gene: TRBJ1-1; CDR3 DNA: TGTGCCAGCAGCTACGGGACAGAGAAGAACACTGAAGCTTTCTTT; CDR3 protein: CASSYGTEKNTEAFF
V gene: TRBV9; clone size: .; CDR3 length: 16; D gene: .; J gene: TRBJ2-3; CDR3 DNA: TGTGCCAGCAGCGTAAGAGGGAGGGGGAGCACAGATACGCAGTATTTT; CDR3 protein: CASSVRGRGSTDTQYF
V gene: TRBV19; clone size: .; CDR3 length: 13; D gene: .; J gene: TRBJ2-5; CDR3 DNA: TGTGCCAGTAGTATCGACTCCCAAGAGACCCAGTACTTC; CDR3 protein: CASSIDSQETQYF
V gene: TRBV10-3; clone size: .; CDR3 length: 13; D gene: .; J gene: TRBJ2-5; CDR3 DNA: TGTGCCATCAGTGGTCCGGTCGGGGAGACCCAGTACTTC; CDR3 protein: CAISGPVGETQYF
V gene: TRBV29-1; clone size: .; CDR3 length: 13; D gene: .; J gene: TRBJ2-7; CDR3 DNA: TGCAGCGTATCTTCAACACAGGAGTACGAGCAGTACTTC; CDR3 protein: CSVSSTQEYEQYF